Below, 16 T cell receptor beta chains from the same sample are listed, as sequenced in a study of identical twins (dated by TCRdb to the mid-2010s). Library preparation employed 5' RACE. The run used an Illumina HiSeq 2000. Starting from the raw public reads, TCRdb applied fastp trimming at Q25, assembled clones with MiXCR and retained in-frame beta chains. Entries that share a CDR3 protein sequence are merged under the most common genes and DNA. The table for this sample lists approximately 500,000 distinct CDR3 sequences; 20% to 25% of them were counted only once. Of the sample, 2.9% falls within the top ten clones. These data are also associated with another study on T cells expressing NK-cell markers.

Sequencing input: CD4+ T cells sorted from blood. The receptor source for this set is a woman under 30 in good health.

The rearrangement uses TRBV12-3 or TRBV12-4 and TRBJ2-7; possibly TRBD1 for D (6 bases). The length of the CDR3 is 14 residues. Trimming removed 2 bases from V and 4 bases from J, with 12 bases in between. CDR3 residues: CASSLSRGGYEQYF. CDR3 nucleotides: TGTGCCAGCAGTTTATCCAGGGGCGGATACGAGCAGTACTTC.

The sample holds a few counts of this clonotype. The chain joins TRBV20-1 to TRBJ2-1; TRBD2 aligns across 11 bases. CDR3 length: 17 residues. Germline loops: CDR1 DFQATT, CDR2 SNEGSKA (reference sequence). V shed 3 bases and J 9 bases; nucleotides not matched to a gene: 16. The CDR3 sequence: CSASGASGRKGTAEQFF. The CDR3 region has the DNA TGCAGTGCTAGCGGAGCTAGCGGGAGGAAAGGGACGGCTGAGCAGTTCTTC.

The table lists this clonotype with many counts. This chain connects TRBV4-2 to TRBJ2-1; 8 bases fit TRBD2. The length of the CDR3 is 15 residues. CDR1 is LGHNA, CDR2 YNFKEQ, per germline. Germline trimming cut 4 bases from V and 4 bases from J; bases unmatched to any gene: 6. CDR3 sequence reads: CASSRPSGGYNEQFF. The CDR3 region has the DNA TGTGCCAGCAGCCGTCCCAGCGGGGGATACAATGAGCAGTTCTTC.

The J gene is TRBJ2-3, the V gene TRBV20-1, with 8 bases fitting TRBD2. Germline lookup yields CDR1 DFQATT and CDR2 SNEGSKA (reference sequence). V gave up 4 bases and J gave up 3 bases; unmatched junction bases: 6. The CDR3 length is 14 residues. CDR3 sequence reads: CSAKSGRTTDTQYF. In DNA, the CDR3 is TGCAGTGCTAAGAGCGGGAGAACGACAGATACGCAGTATTTT.

This clonotype was counted between two and nine times. The chain links TRBV20-1 to TRBJ1-1; no definite D call. Germline V gives CDR1 DFQATT, CDR2 SNEGSKA (reference sequence). Trimming cost V 5 bases and J 1 base, with 14 bases left between them. CDR3 size: 14 residues. CDR3 region: CSARRASGNTEAFF. In nucleotides, the CDR3 is TGCAGTGCTCGGAGGGCTTCAGGGAACACTGAAGCTTTCTTT.

This clonotype was seen only a few times. The CDR3 region has the DNA TGTGCCAGCACAGAGGATAACAGGGGAAAGCAGTTCTTC. Translated: CASTEDNRGKQFF. This rearrangement joins TRBV6-1 to TRBJ2-1; TRBD1 agrees at 7 bases. After removal of 7 bases from V and 11 bases from J, the junction contained 11 bases not matched to a gene. The V gene's germline CDR1 is MNHNS and CDR2 SASEGT. The CDR3 is 13 residues long.

This clonotype was counted ten times or more. The chain carries TRBV5-1 and TRBJ2-7, with unresolved D. The CDR3 spans 12 residues. Germline CDR1 SGHRS, CDR2 YFSETQ. Trimming pared 4 bases from V and 3 bases from J, leaving 8 bases between. The CDR3 is CASSAGVYEQYF. The CDR3 region has the DNA TGCGCCAGCAGCGCAGGTGTCTACGAGCAGTACTTC.

The V and J genes are TRBV12-3 or TRBV12-4 and TRBJ2-5; 7 nucleotides align to TRBD2. V shed 6 bases, J shed 4 bases, and the junction held 8 bases outside the gene matches. This CDR3 is built from 14 residues. CDR3 DNA sequence: TGTGCCAGCAGCACGACTAGCTACAGAGAGACCCAGTACTTC. This sequence encodes CASSTTSYRETQYF.

In this sample, this clonotype turned up a few times. The chain employs TRBV10-3 and TRBJ2-2; D is uncertain. The CDR3 totals 12 residues. Germline assignment: CDR1 ENHRY and CDR2 SYGVKD. The V and J ends lost 4 bases and 7 bases respectively, with 7 bases between them. The CDR3, as DNA: TGTGCCATCAGTGTATATAGCGGGGAGCTGTTTTTT. This encodes CAISVYSGELFF.

The rearrangement joins TRBV7-2 to TRBJ1-6; tentatively, D is TRBD1 (6 bases). In germline, CDR1 is SGHTA, CDR2 FQGNSA. V dropped 5 bases and J dropped 6 bases, with 20 bases sitting between them. The CDR3 has 17 residues. The CDR3 DNA reads as TGTGCCAGCAGCACACCCGGTGGGGGGCGCTTTAATTCACCCCTCCACTTT. Amino acid sequence: CASSTPGGGRFNSPLHF.

This clonotype occurred a few times. The J gene is TRBJ2-1, the V gene TRBV4-1, with unresolved D. CDR3 length: 13 amino acids. The V gene lost 1 base and the J gene lost 10 bases, with 11 bases spanning the gap. Germline V gene data show CDR1 as MGHRA and CDR2 as YSYEKL. CDR3: CASSQVGPQEQFF. CDR3 DNA sequence: TGCGCCAGCAGCCAAGTTGGGCCTCAAGAGCAGTTCTTC.

This clonotype was detected only a few times. V is TRBV7-2 and J is TRBJ2-3, with 8 bases fitting TRBD2. Germline-derived CDR1 and CDR2 are SGHTA and FQGNSA. CDR3 size: 15 residues. The V and J ends lost 3 bases and 1 base, in that order; junction bases with no gene match: 3. DNA of the CDR3: TGTGCCAGCAGCTTTTTCGGGGGGGGCACAGATACGCAGTATTTT. As protein: CASSFFGGGTDTQYF. The full variable domain, completed using reference TRBV7-2 and TRBJ2-3, is GAGVSQSPSNKVTEKGKDVELRCDPISGHTALYWYRQSLGQGLEFLIYFQGNSAPDKSGLPSDRFSAERTGGSVSTLTIQRTQQEDSAVYLCASSFFGGGTDTQYFGPGTRLTVL.

The genes are TRBV6-2 or TRBV6-3 and TRBJ2-1; perhaps TRBD1 as D (5 bases). Trimming took off 7 bases at V and 0 bases at J, with 10 bases between the two ends. The V gene's germline CDR1 is MNHEY and CDR2 SVGEGT. This CDR3 region has 14 residues. Here the CDR3 reads CASKGISSYNEQFF. The CDR3 DNA reads TGTGCCAGCAAGGGGATATCCTCCTACAATGAGCAGTTCTTC.

The V call is TRBV12-3 or TRBV12-4, the J call TRBJ2-7, with TRBD2 identical over 9 bases. CDR3 length: 14 amino acids. The junction had 6 bases not matched to a gene; V was cut back by 5 bases and J by 4 bases. The CDR3 region is CASSRSGGNYEQYF. The CDR3 region has the DNA TGTGCCAGCAGTAGAAGCGGGGGGAATTACGAGCAGTACTTC.

This clonotype was detected only a few times. The chain recombines TRBV7-9 with TRBJ2-7; no reliable D call. This CDR3 contains 12 residues. The germline CDR1 and CDR2 sequences are SEHNR and FQNEAQ (reference sequence). Trimming left V 3 bases short and J 6 bases short, with 9 bases between. As DNA, the CDR3 is TGTGCCAGCAGCTTGGAAGGGCCCGAGCAGTACTTC. The encoded protein is CASSLEGPEQYF.

The chain recombines TRBV7-2 with TRBJ2-1; maybe TRBD2 (6 bases). This CDR3 has 15 amino acids. Germline CDR1 SGHTA, CDR2 FQGNSA. V was pared by 5 bases and J by 4 bases, with 15 bases between. In DNA, the CDR3 is TGTGCCAGCAGCGGAGGGAGTCCTCAATACAATGAGCAGTTCTTC. This gives the protein CASSGGSPQYNEQFF.